These 20 T cell receptor beta chains were all obtained from the same sample, sequenced in a study of early stage breast cancer tumors. Some clones are missing from TCRdb's copy, which holds only in-frame ones; the method was immunoSEQ multiplex PCR. The sample gives tens of thousands of clones, over 80% of which show up once; approximately 4.7% is in the top ten. The sequenced sample consisted of blood. These receptors all come from a person between 70 and 80 years old with breast cancer.

V gene TRBV28 combines with J gene TRBJ2-5, with 9 bases matching TRBD1. The CDR3 contains 15 residues. Trimming took 4 bases from V and 3 from J; bases not matched to a gene: 6. The germline V gene has CDR1 MDHEN and CDR2 SYDVKM. CDR3 DNA sequence: TGTGCCAGCAGTTGGACCGGGACAGGGAAAGAGACCCAGTACTTC. Its protein is CASSWTGTGKETQYF.

The rearrangement links TRBV4-2 to TRBJ1-3; a possible D gene is TRBD1 (5 bases). Per the germline V gene, CDR1 is LGHNA and CDR2 is YNFKEQ. Trimming left V 3 bases short and J 0 bases short, with 12 bases between. The CDR3 covers 16 residues. Here the CDR3 DNA reads TGTGCCAGCAGCCAGGCAGACAGCGTCTCTGGAAACACCATATATTTT. Translated, it gives CASSQADSVSGNTIYF.

The V and J genes are TRBV30 and TRBJ1-6; D is ambiguous. Trimming stripped 2 bases from V and 6 bases from J, with 8 bases between. The CDR3 covers 13 residues. Germline CDR1 is GTSNPN and CDR2 is SVGIG (reference sequence). The CDR3 is CAWSLGLNSPLHF. The DNA of the CDR3 is TGTGCCTGGAGTCTTGGACTTAATTCACCCCTCCACTTT.

The genes are TRBV7-9 and TRBJ1-4; TRBD1 matches 8 bases. CDR1 SEHNR and CDR2 FQNEAQ come from the germline V gene (reference sequence). Losses at the gene ends were 4 bases for V and 8 bases for J; bases not matched to a gene: 12. The CDR3 extends over 16 amino acids. The CDR3 protein is CASSSSPGTGGEKLFF. CDR3 sequence (DNA): TGTGCCAGCAGCTCAAGCCCCGGGACAGGCGGCGAAAAACTGTTTTTT. The full variable domain, in which reference TRBV7-9 and TRBJ1-4 provide the parts outside the CDR3, is DTGVSQNPRHKITKRGQNVTFRCDPISEHNRLYWYRQTLGQGPEFLTYFQNEAQLEKSRLLSDRFSAERPKGSFSTLEIQRTEQGDSAMYLCASSSSPGTGGEKLFFGSGTQLSVL.

V gene TRBV2 combines with J gene TRBJ2-5; TRBD2 agrees at 11 bases. V was pared by 8 bases and J by 7 bases, with 12 bases of the junction left unmatched. The CDR3 totals 15 residues. The V gene's germline CDR1 is SNHLY and CDR2 FYNNEI. The CDR3 DNA reads as TGTGCCAGCGAGATGGTAGCGGGGGGGCAGGGGACCCAGTACTTC. It translates to CASEMVAGGQGTQYF.

This chain links TRBV14 with TRBJ1-1; D is unclear. Trimming stripped 4 bases from V and 4 bases from J, with 7 bases between. Germline V gene data show CDR1 as SGHDN and CDR2 as FVKESK. The length of the CDR3 is 12 residues. For the CDR3, the DNA is TGTGCCAGCAGCCCTCTTCCCACTGAAGCTTTCTTT. It yields the protein CASSPLPTEAFF.

This chain links TRBV6-4 with TRBJ1-2; 10 nucleotides align to TRBD1. The CDR3 has 14 amino acids. With 6 bases clipped from V and 2 bases from J, the junction kept 3 bases outside the gene matches. The V gene's germline CDR1 is MRHNA and CDR2 SNTAGT. DNA for the CDR3: TGTGCCAGCAGATCGACAGGGGGCAACTATGGCTACACCTTC. Amino acid sequence: CASRSTGGNYGYTF.

This sequence joins TRBV10-3 and TRBJ1-6; unclear D gene. Looked up from germline, CDR1 is ENHRY and CDR2 is SYGVKD. Trimming removed 3 bases at V and 7 bases at J, with 7 bases between. This CDR3 region has 13 residues. CDR3 nucleotide sequence: TGTGCCATCAGTGATACGGAGAATTCACCCCTCCACTTT. Residues: CAISDTENSPLHF.

J is TRBJ1-2 and V is TRBV20-1; 8 bases fit TRBD1. Per the germline V gene, CDR1 is DFQATT and CDR2 is SNEGSKA (reference sequence). This CDR3 contains 11 residues. Trimming cost V 7 bases and J 8 bases; bases outside gene matches: 6. CDR3 sequence: CSGQGAHGYTF. The CDR3, as DNA: TGCAGTGGTCAGGGGGCGCACGGCTACACCTTC.

The chain carries TRBV5-1 and TRBJ2-7; a weak D match, TRBD1 (5 bases). The CDR3 consists of 15 residues. Deletions cut 4 bases from V and 1 base from J, with 15 bases between. The V gene's germline CDR1 is SGHRS and CDR2 YFSETQ. This CDR3 reads CASSLLQGRSYEQYF. The CDR3 region has the DNA TGCGCCAGCAGCCTCCTGCAGGGCAGGTCCTACGAGCAGTACTTC.

Details on this clone: Other DNA sequences within the sample encode an identical CDR3. This chain uses TRBV18 with TRBJ2-7; D ambiguous. Germline V CDR1 and CDR2: KGHSH, LQKENI. The CDR3 is made up of 13 amino acids. V gave up 0 bases and J gave up 1 base, with 4 bases separating them. The CDR3 loop reads CASSPPSSYEQYF. The CDR3 coding sequence is TGTGCCAGCTCACCACCCTCTTCCTACGAGCAGTACTTC.

This rearrangement joins TRBV25-1 to TRBJ1-1, with 8 positions matching TRBD1. After removal of 4 bases from V and 8 bases from J, the junction contained 6 bases not matched to a gene. This CDR3 has 13 residues. Germline V gene sequence: CDR1 MGHDK, CDR2 SYGVNS. CDR3 coding DNA: TGTGCCAGCAGTGCCGCAGGGGGCATGGAAGCTTTCTTT. The encoded protein is CASSAAGGMEAFF.

This clone came up once. The chain employs TRBV30 and TRBJ1-1; unclear D gene. The V end was cut by 0 bases, the J end by 4 bases, with 9 bases between. This CDR3 is 13 amino acids long. CDR1 and CDR2 from the germline V gene are GTSNPN and SVGIG (reference sequence). The CDR3 is CAWSVLGGTEAFF. DNA for the CDR3: TGTGCCTGGAGTGTACTAGGAGGCACTGAAGCTTTCTTT.

The chain has TRBV11-3 and TRBJ2-2, with 10 bases fitting TRBD1. V was clipped by 5 bases and J by 6 bases; unmatched bases: 15. The germline gives CDR1 SGHNT, CDR2 YENEEA. This CDR3 contains 18 residues. The chain's CDR3 is CASSHQPGQGIKAGELFF. Here the CDR3 DNA reads TGTGCCAGCAGCCACCAACCGGGACAGGGGATTAAGGCCGGGGAGCTGTTTTTT.

The rearrangement uses TRBV27 and TRBJ1-3; D is perhaps TRBD1 (5 bases). The length of the CDR3 is 15 residues. Trimming left V 0 bases short and J 6 bases short, with 12 bases between. Germline V gene sequence: CDR1 MNHEY, CDR2 SMNVEV (reference sequence). The CDR3: CASSLSAGSKNTIYF. Here the CDR3 DNA reads TGTGCCAGCAGTTTATCGGCAGGGTCAAAAAACACCATATATTTT.

The genes are TRBV5-1 and TRBJ2-1, with D unclear. The CDR3 consists of 16 residues. The V gene lost 4 bases and the J gene lost 5 bases, with 19 bases spanning the gap. The germline V gene has CDR1 SGHRS and CDR2 YFSETQ. The CDR3 DNA follows: TGCGCCAGCAGCCCTACCTCGGGTTCCTTAGACAATGAGCAGTTCTTC. Its translation is CASSPTSGSLDNEQFF.

The chain employs TRBV7-2 and TRBJ2-7; D is perhaps TRBD2 (5 bases). Germline CDR1 SGHTA, CDR2 FQGNSA. V lost 2 bases to trimming and J lost 9 bases, with 14 bases between them. The CDR3 is 13 residues long. CDR3: CASSLSSIRWQYF. The CDR3 DNA reads as TGTGCCAGCAGCTTATCTAGCATCCGATGGCAGTACTTC.

The rearrangement uses TRBV19 and TRBJ1-5; the D is unclear. Trimming pared 3 bases from V and 3 bases from J, leaving 9 bases between. This CDR3 has 14 amino acids. Germline lookup yields CDR1 LNHDA and CDR2 SQIVND (reference sequence). The CDR3 loop is CASSMAGINQPQHF. The CDR3 region has the DNA TGTGCCAGTAGTATGGCCGGGATCAATCAGCCCCAGCATTTT.

The chain recombines TRBV7-2 with TRBJ1-2; 8 bases align to TRBD1. The CDR3 runs 14 residues. Germline V lookup: CDR1 SGHTA, CDR2 FQGNSA. The V segment lost 3 bases and the J segment 7 bases; nucleotides outside the gene matches: 7. CDR3 in amino acids: CASSFGQGAGGYTF. CDR3 in DNA: TGTGCCAGCAGCTTTGGACAGGGAGCGGGTGGCTACACCTTC. The variable domain in full, completed from reference TRBV7-2 and TRBJ1-2, reads GAGVSQSPSNKVTEKGKDVELRCDPISGHTALYWYRQSLGQGLEFLIYFQGNSAPDKSGLPSDRFSAERTGGSVSTLTIQRTQQEDSAVYLCASSFGQGAGGYTFGSGTRLTVV.

The chain uses TRBV2 and TRBJ2-7, with TRBD1 matching over 10 bases. This CDR3 region has 17 residues. The junction had 9 bases not matched to a gene; V was cut back by 2 bases and J by 2 bases. CDR1 SNHLY and CDR2 FYNNEI come from the germline V gene. The CDR3 reads CASSELLPGQGPYEQYF. Written as DNA, the CDR3 is TGTGCCAGCAGTGAACTCCTCCCGGGACAGGGGCCCTACGAGCAGTACTTC.